One and the same sample provided the 20 T cell receptor beta chains below, sequenced in a study of blood T cells in healthy people across ages (dated by TCRdb to between 2014 and 2017). The library was generated by 5' RACE. Sequenced on an Illumina HiSeq 2500. A second 7 to 11 cycle PCR used a sample-barcoded 5' primer and a J-beta primer mix. TCRdb handled the public reads itself, with Q25 trimming in fastp and clone calling in MiXCR, and kept productive beta chains. When rows share a CDR3 protein, they turn into one entry using the most common DNA and genes. The sample records about 900,000 distinct CDR3 sequences, approximately 59% of which are singletons. The ten most abundant clones make up roughly a quarter of the sample. What was sequenced was blood. These receptors originate from a young man in good health.

This clonotype was seen a few times. The J gene is TRBJ2-1, the V gene TRBV6-4; D remains unclear. Germline CDR1 and CDR2: MRHNA and SNTAGT. The CDR3 loop spans 15 amino acids. V was pared by 6 bases and J by 0 bases, with 12 bases between. As DNA, the CDR3 is TGTGCCAGCAGCCTTAACGGCTTCTCCTACAATGAGCAGTTCTTC. Its protein is CASSLNGFSYNEQFF.

Many counts were recorded for this clonotype. The chain combines TRBV4-1 with TRBJ1-6; 10 bases fit TRBD1. J lost 7 bases, V lost 2 bases, and 5 bases had no gene match. This CDR3 region has 16 residues. In germline, CDR1 is MGHRA, CDR2 YSYEKL. CDR3 loop: CASSQPPGQGNSPLHF. The CDR3 DNA follows: TGCGCCAGCAGCCAACCTCCGGGACAGGGGAATTCACCCCTCCACTTT.

This clonotype has a single count. This chain uses TRBV28 with TRBJ1-6; 7 bases match TRBD1. V gave up 7 bases and J gave up 2 bases; unmatched junction bases: 5. The CDR3 spans 15 residues. Germline assignment: CDR1 MDHEN and CDR2 SYDVKM. CDR3 in amino acids: CASNVQGTYNSPLHF. The CDR3 nucleotides read TGTGCCAGCAACGTACAGGGGACCTATAATTCACCCCTCCACTTT.

This chain connects TRBV3-1 to TRBJ2-4; D gene uncertain. The ends were cut back, 0 bases at V and 6 bases at J, with 3 bases in the middle. The length of the CDR3 is 12 residues. Germline V lookup: CDR1 LGHDT, CDR2 YNNKEL (reference sequence). CDR3 protein: CASSQELNIQYF. CDR3 nucleotides: TGTGCCAGCAGCCAAGAACTAAACATTCAGTACTTC. The entire variable domain, with the rest obtained from reference TRBV3-1 and TRBJ2-4, is as follows: DTAVSQTPKYLVTQMGNDKSIKCEQNLGHDTMYWYKQDSKKFLKIMFSYNNKELIINETVPNRFSPKSPDKAHLNLHINSLELGDSAVYFCASSQELNIQYFGAGTRLSVL.

This chain uses TRBV11-3 with TRBJ2-1; D remains unclear. Per germline, CDR1 SGHNT and CDR2 YENEEA. Trimming took 8 bases from V and 7 from J, leaving 15 bases between them. The CDR3 spans 13 residues. CDR3 coding DNA: TGTGCCAGCGCGCGGACCCAGTTAAATGAGCAGTTCTTC. Its translation: CASARTQLNEQFF.

The chain carries TRBV12-3 or TRBV12-4 and TRBJ2-7; TRBD1 is a possible D gene (6 bases). The CDR3 length is 15 residues. V was trimmed by 5 bases and J by 1 base, leaving 15 bases between them. CDR3: CASSRGQFSSYEQYF. The CDR3 DNA is TGTGCCAGCAGTCGAGGACAGTTTTCATCCTACGAGCAGTACTTC.

This clonotype showed up just a few times. The J gene is TRBJ2-3, the V gene TRBV5-1; D possibly corresponds to TRBD2 (5 bases). Deletions cut 0 bases from V and 0 bases from J, with 11 bases between. This CDR3 region has 16 residues. CDR1 SGHRS and CDR2 YFSETQ come from the germline V gene. The CDR3 loop reads CASSLGASSSTDTQYF. The CDR3 nucleotides read TGCGCCAGCAGCTTGGGGGCTAGCTCGAGCACAGATACGCAGTATTTT.

This clonotype was recorded a few times. The V call is TRBV10-3, the J call TRBJ2-2; 11 bases are shared with TRBD1. Germline values: CDR1 ENHRY, CDR2 SYGVKD. The CDR3 length is 15 residues. The V gene end was trimmed by 7 bases and the J gene end by 6 bases; junction bases not matched to a gene: 7. The CDR3 is CAINRGQGAAGELFF. The CDR3 DNA reads as TGTGCCATCAACCGTGGACAGGGGGCGGCCGGGGAGCTGTTTTTT.

This chain uses TRBV3-1 with TRBJ1-6; D is possibly TRBD1 (6 bases). The germline gives CDR1 LGHDT, CDR2 YNNKEL (reference sequence). V lost 7 bases and J lost 6, with 7 bases in between. The CDR3 has 12 residues. DNA of the CDR3: TGTGCCAGCACACAGGGTAATTCACCCCTCCACTTT. The encoded protein is CASTQGNSPLHF. The whole variable domain, remainder taken from reference TRBV3-1 and TRBJ1-6, is DTAVSQTPKYLVTQMGNDKSIKCEQNLGHDTMYWYKQDSKKFLKIMFSYNNKELIINETVPNRFSPKSPDKAHLNLHINSLELGDSAVYFCASTQGNSPLHFGNGTRLTVT.

CDR3 coding DNA: TGTGCCAGCAGCCCAAACGGGGGCGGGGCCTCCTACGAGCAGTACTTC. Its protein product is CASSPNGGGASYEQYF. The V gene is TRBV7-2, the J gene TRBJ2-7; D is possibly TRBD1 or TRBD2 (6 bases each). The V gene's germline CDR1 is SGHTA and CDR2 FQGNSA. The V gene lost 5 bases and the J gene lost 0 bases, with 17 bases spanning the gap. The length of the CDR3 is 16 residues.

This clonotype was counted between two and nine times. The chain employs TRBV27 and TRBJ2-5; 8 bases fit TRBD2. This CDR3 contains 15 residues. Looked up from germline, CDR1 is MNHEY and CDR2 is SMNVEV (reference sequence). V gave up 5 bases and J gave up 2 bases; unmatched junction bases: 7. The DNA of the CDR3 is TGTGCCAGCAGTCACGGACTAGCAGAACAAGAGACCCAGTACTTC. Its protein product is CASSHGLAEQETQYF.

The chain carries TRBV3-1 and TRBJ2-1; no definite D call. CDR1 and CDR2 (germline): LGHDT, YNNKEL (reference sequence). Trimming stripped 4 bases from V and 5 bases from J, with 18 bases between. The CDR3 is made up of 16 amino acids. The CDR3 loop reads CASSPLPGMAHNEQFF. The CDR3 nucleotides read TGTGCCAGCAGCCCCCTCCCCGGTATGGCCCACAATGAGCAGTTCTTC.

The rearrangement links TRBV29-1 to TRBJ1-2, with 10 bases identical to TRBD1. The CDR3 is 14 amino acids. Germline loops: CDR1 SQVTM, CDR2 ANQGSEA. J gave up 5 bases and V 3 bases, and 6 bases lay outside the gene matches. The CDR3 DNA follows: TGCAGCGTTGAGACGACAGGGGGCAGGTATGGCTACACCTTC. The encoded protein is CSVETTGGRYGYTF.

The gene calls are TRBV7-3 and TRBJ2-1, with 8 bases fitting TRBD2. The germline CDR1 and CDR2 sequences are SGHTA and FQGTGA. Trimming took 5 bases from V and 7 from J; bases not matched to a gene: 16. This CDR3 is 17 amino acids long. As DNA, the CDR3 is TGTGCCAGCAGCCATATCCCGGGGGGGGGACACCTGAATGAGCAGTTCTTC. The encoded protein is CASSHIPGGGHLNEQFF.

The rearrangement joins TRBV27 to TRBJ2-3, with 10 nucleotides matching TRBD2. The CDR3 consists of 20 residues. V trimming: 0 bases; J trimming: 9 bases; junction bases outside the gene matches: 21. Germline CDR1 MNHEY, CDR2 SMNVEV (reference sequence). CDR3 nucleotides: TGTGCCAGCAGTTTATCATTCGCGGGCCGGGCTAGCGGGGGACCCACAACGCAGTATTTT. Translated: CASSLSFAGRASGGPTTQYF.

The J gene is TRBJ1-4, the V gene TRBV9, with TRBD1 matching 7 bases. V lost 0 bases and J lost 0; bases outside the gene matches: 2. Germline V gives CDR1 SGDLS, CDR2 YYNGEE. The CDR3 loop spans 16 amino acids. CDR3 loop: CASSVATGATNEKLFF. The CDR3 DNA follows: TGTGCCAGCAGCGTAGCTACAGGGGCAACTAATGAAAAACTGTTTTTT.

As regards this clonotype: This may arise from a read error, as a much more abundant clone is one base away. The rearrangement links TRBV7-6 to TRBJ2-4; D unclear. The J call may be faulty, since TRBJ2-5 better matches the DNA end. This CDR3 region has 14 residues. Per germline, CDR1 SGHVS and CDR2 FNYEAQ. CDR3 protein: CAGSLGPFQETQYF. The CDR3 DNA follows: TGTGCCGGCAGCTTAGGACCATTCCAAGAGACCCAGTACTTC.

The rearrangement joins TRBV20-1 to TRBJ1-2, with D perhaps TRBD1 (6 bases). Trimming took off 6 bases at V and 0 bases at J, with 14 bases between the two ends. The CDR3 is 14 amino acids. The germline V gene encodes CDR1 DFQATT and CDR2 SNEGSKA (reference sequence). In DNA, the CDR3 is TGCAGTGCGTGGGGGCGTACAGCTAACTATGGCTACACCTTC. This translates into CSAWGRTANYGYTF.

V usage is TRBV6-2 or TRBV6-3 and J usage is TRBJ2-7; TRBD1 matches 12 bases. J gave up 11 bases and V 7 bases, and 12 bases lay outside the gene matches. This CDR3 is 14 amino acids long. Germline assignment: CDR1 MNHEY and CDR2 SVGEGT. This CDR3 reads CASTPGQGASVEYF. CDR3 DNA: TGTGCCAGCACCCCGGGACAGGGGGCCTCTGTGGAGTACTTC.

This clonotype showed up just a few times. The V and J genes are TRBV6-4 and TRBJ2-3; D might be TRBD1 or TRBD2, each matching 6 bases. Trimming took off 3 bases at V and 6 bases at J, with 13 bases between the two ends. This CDR3 region has 14 residues. The V gene's germline CDR1 is MRHNA and CDR2 SNTAGT. CDR3 loop: CASSEGTGADTQYF. CDR3 nucleotide sequence: TGTGCCAGCAGTGAAGGAACGGGGGCCGATACGCAGTATTTT.